This T cell receptor (beta chain) was observed in a study of blood T cell repertoires in COVID-19. The wider study: There were acute and convalescent COVID-19 samples, and they came from the United States, Italy and Spain. PBMCs, B-cell-depleted T cells, or T cells provided the cDNA or gDNA that made up the material.

Study processing details: Counts of nucleated cells, estimated from reference gene primer amplification, were obtained. The assay was immunoSEQ multiplex PCR, and TCRdb's table has in-frame clones only and misses some. Clonal size and the V and J genes are those of that table, whereas D and trimming came from the DNA. The data contain roughly 65,000 clones, around 84% of them singletons. The receptor comes from a man over 45 with acute or convalescent COVID-19. The sample taken for sequencing was peripheral blood.

CDR3 nucleotide sequence: TGCGCCAGCAGCCAGGCGGAGGGTTCCTACTCTGGAAACACCATATATTTT. Amino acid sequence: CASSQAEGSYSGNTIYF. The V and J genes are TRBV4-1 and TRBJ1-3; no firm D call. Germline CDR1 and CDR2: MGHRA and YSYEKL. The CDR3 consists of 17 residues. Deletions cut 3 bases from V and 0 bases from J, with 15 bases between.